This TCR beta chain appears in the sequencing data of a study of identifying expanded T cells in peripheral blood. Overall study results and limits: Over around two and four weeks, about 17 and 20 clones changed, versus around 1.3 between replicates. Two-week clone count variance significantly increased as total template count grew.

The data were produced by immunoSEQ multiplex PCR, yet TCRdb's version contains in-frame clones alone and is incomplete. The profile shows around 94,000 clones, around 88% of them singletons. In regard to this clone: What it recognizes is unknown.

V dropped 4 bases and J dropped 3; count of bases not matched to a gene: 10. CDR1 is SGHTA, CDR2 FQGNSA, per germline. CDR3 length equals 16 residues. This sequence originates from a person aged 18 to 75 in good health. Sample: blood. The chain recombines TRBV7-2 with TRBJ2-5, with 8 bases matching TRBD2. The CDR3 sequence: CASSSGLVGPKETQYF. The CDR3 DNA is TGTGCCAGCAGCTCGGGACTAGTAGGGCCTAAAGAGACCCAGTACTTC. Full variable domain (rest looked up from reference TRBV7-2 and TRBJ2-5): GAGVSQSPSNKVTEKGKDVELRCDPISGHTALYWYRQSLGQGLEFLIYFQGNSAPDKSGLPSDRFSAERTGGSVSTLTIQRTQQEDSAVYLCASSSGLVGPKETQYFGPGTRLLVL.